This T cell receptor (beta chain) comes out of a study of vaccination effects on CD4 cells after COVID-19. On the study more broadly: A few convalescent patients gave early and late post-vaccination samples.

The data were produced by immunoSEQ multiplex PCR, yet TCRdb's version contains in-frame clones alone and is incomplete. The data contain 17,000 or so clones, around 80% of them seen just once; the ten biggest clones take up more than 15%. Viral peptide pool expansion of antigen-specific CD4+ T cells preceded sequencing in the ViraFEST assay. Isolating CD4+ T cells followed 9 to 11 days of culture. PCR-confirmed SARS-CoV-2 infection occurred in the person between March and December 2020. Everyone in the study got two shots of either the BNT162b2 or mRNA-1273 vaccine. The table lists this clone with a few counts. What it binds is unknown. The junction had 5 bases not matched to a gene; V was cut back by 6 bases and J by 1 base. The CDR3 runs 16 residues. Per the germline V gene, CDR1 is SGHNT and CDR2 is YYREEE (reference sequence).

This sequence was found in a human donor who had a prior SARS-CoV-2 infection. The J gene is TRBJ2-3, the V gene TRBV5-4, with 13 positions matching TRBD2. Sequenced here: CD4+ T cells from PBMCs cultured with SARS-CoV-2 spike peptides, sampled after COVID-19 vaccination. CDR3 residues: CASTSGLAGGTDTQYF. The CDR3 DNA is TGTGCCAGCACCTCCGGACTAGCGGGAGGCACAGATACGCAGTATTTT.